This T cell receptor (beta chain) was recovered during a study of blood T cells in healthy people across ages. This clonotype was seen a handful of times. V was shortened by 3 bases and J by 7 bases, with 15 bases between the two germline ends. Germline-derived CDR1 and CDR2 are MGHRA and YSYEKL. CDR3 length: 14 residues. Next came a second PCR, run for about 7 to 12 cycles, which used a sample-barcoded 5' primer along with a J-beta primer mix. Sequencing of every sample gave 3 million or more CDR3-containing paired-end reads. TCRdb re-analysed the 5' RACE reads in MiXCR, keeping a single row per CDR3 protein. In the table there are about 780,000 distinct CDR3 sequences, roughly 24% of which are singletons. The same sample was also used in a study of T cells of mothers and their children. Per that paper: Clones that were microchimeric and persistent were not detected among T cells.

The TCR originated in a boy between 10 and 17 years old in good health. Sequencing input: blood. The chain carries TRBV4-1 and TRBJ2-5; D not resolved. CDR3 DNA sequence: TGCGCCAGCAGCCACGGCCGTGACAAACCGACCCAGTACTTC. Amino acid sequence: CASSHGRDKPTQYF.